The rows below give T cell receptor beta chains drawn from one sample of a study of tumor-infiltrating lymphocytes in primary liver carcinoma. TCRdb reprocessed the multiplex PCR reads via MiXCR and lists one record per CDR3 protein. The sample gives some 320,000 distinct CDR3 sequences, more than 55% of which show up once; about 8.4% is in the top ten. The sample consisted of peripheral blood. Receptors originate from a man aged 35 to 55 with primary liver carcinoma and hepatitis B virus infection. Each CDR3 is given with its conserved first and last residue. A D gene is named only where the DNA matches it firmly. Clone size is stated in some rows and not others, as once, few, many or a class when expanded.

V gene: TRBV25-1; clone size: -; D gene: TRBD1; J gene: TRBJ2-1; CDR3 protein: CASSGDRETYNELFF; CDR3 DNA: TGTGCCAGCAGTGGGGACAGGGAGACCTACAATGAGCTGTTCTTC
V gene: TRBV5-4; clone size: -; D gene: -; J gene: TRBJ2-3; CDR3 protein: CASSLTPGLAQYF; CDR3 DNA: TGTGCCAGCAGCCTCACTCCCGGGCTGGCGCAGTATTTT
V gene: TRBV30; clone size: -; D gene: TRBD2; J gene: TRBJ2-1; CDR3 protein: CASSPGTRIGYNEQFF; CDR3 DNA: TGTGCCTCTAGTCCCGGGACTAGGATAGGCTACAATGAGCAGTTCTTC
V gene: TRBV6-6; clone size: -; D gene: TRBD1; J gene: TRBJ1-2; CDR3 protein: CVSSPDRDFYSYTF; CDR3 DNA: TGTGTCAGCAGCCCCGACAGGGACTTCTATAGCTACACCTTC
V gene: TRBV11-2; clone size: -; D gene: -; J gene: TRBJ2-7; CDR3 protein: CASSPPGVLSYELYF; CDR3 DNA: TGTGCCAGCAGCCCCCCAGGGGTGCTTTCCTACGAGCTGTACTTC
V gene: TRBV6-6; clone size: -; D gene: -; J gene: TRBJ2-1; CDR3 protein: CASSHETADNEQFF; CDR3 DNA: TGTGCCAGCAGTCACGAGACGGCAGACAATGAGCAGTTCTTC
V gene: TRBV11-2; clone size: -; D gene: -; J gene: TRBJ2-1; CDR3 protein: CASSLGGLVSSYNEQFF; CDR3 DNA: TGTGCCAGCAGCCTAGGGGGGCTAGTGAGTTCCTACAATGAGCAGTTCTTC
V gene: TRBV7-9; clone size: few; D gene: -; J gene: TRBJ2-7; CDR3 protein: CASSSHSGAAEQYF; CDR3 DNA: TGTGCCAGCAGTTCCCATAGCGGCGCGGCCGAGCAGTACTTC
V gene: TRBV29-1; clone size: -; D gene: -; J gene: TRBJ1-4; CDR3 protein: CSGSVGSNEKLFF; CDR3 DNA: TGCAGCGGCTCGGTAGGGTCTAATGAAAAACTGTTTTTT
V gene: TRBV11-2; clone size: -; D gene: -; J gene: TRBJ2-2; CDR3 protein: CTSSLFPVGWVGDLFF; CDR3 DNA: TGTACCAGCAGCTTATTCCCAGTCGGATGGGTCGGGGATCTGTTTTTT
V gene: TRBV4-2; clone size: many; D gene: TRBD1; J gene: TRBJ2-3; CDR3 protein: CASSQDGRTGSSDTQYF; CDR3 DNA: TGTGCCAGCAGCCAAGATGGGAGGACAGGGAGCTCAGATACGCAGTATTTT
V gene: TRBV30; clone size: -; D gene: -; J gene: TRBJ1-1; CDR3 protein: CAWSVSGITEAFF; CDR3 DNA: TGTGCCTGGAGTGTTTCTGGTATCACTGAAGCTTTCTTT
V gene: TRBV5-4; clone size: -; D gene: -; J gene: TRBJ1-5; CDR3 protein: CASSLNGNQPPHF; CDR3 DNA: TGTGCCAGCAGTTTGAACGGCAATCAGCCCCCGCATTTT
V gene: TRBV6-5; clone size: once; D gene: -; J gene: TRBJ2-2; CDR3 protein: CASRPYRVSGELFF; CDR3 DNA: TGTGCCAGCAGGCCCTACAGGGTTTCCGGGGAGCTGTTTTTT
V gene: TRBV5-1; clone size: few; D gene: -; J gene: TRBJ2-3; CDR3 protein: CASSLTRADTQYF; CDR3 DNA: TGCGCCAGCAGCTTAACCAGGGCAGATACGCAGTATTTT
V gene: TRBV28; clone size: few; D gene: -; J gene: TRBJ2-7; CDR3 protein: CASIPRGSYEQYF; CDR3 DNA: TGTGCCAGCATCCCCCGGGGGAGCTACGAGCAGTACTTC
V gene: TRBV7-6; clone size: -; D gene: -; J gene: TRBJ1-2; CDR3 protein: CASSPRAGDYGHTF; CDR3 DNA: TGTGCCAGCAGCCCCCGGGCAGGGGACTATGGCCACACCTTC
V gene: TRBV5-4; clone size: -; D gene: -; J gene: TRBJ1-1; CDR3 protein: CASSWASRGVETEVFF; CDR3 DNA: TGTGCCAGCAGCTGGGCCTCTCGGGGGGTAGAGACTGAAGTTTTCTTT
V gene: TRBV6-6; clone size: few; D gene: TRBD2; J gene: TRBJ2-3; CDR3 protein: CASSATGTSGDTQYF; CDR3 DNA: TGTGCCAGCAGTGCCACCGGGACTAGCGGGGATACGCAGTATTTT
V gene: TRBV4-1; clone size: -; D gene: -; J gene: TRBJ2-5; CDR3 protein: CASSQDFSQETQYF; CDR3 DNA: TGCGCCAGTAGCCAAGATTTTTCGCAGGAGACCCAGTACTTC
V gene: TRBV11-2; clone size: few; D gene: -; J gene: TRBJ2-7; CDR3 protein: CAGSLYSRGYEQYF; CDR3 DNA: TGTGCCGGCAGCTTATACTCCCGCGGATACGAGCAATACTTC
V gene: TRBV11-2; clone size: -; D gene: -; J gene: TRBJ1-1; CDR3 protein: CASGPRGDTEAFF; CDR3 DNA: TGTGCAAGCGGCCCCCGGGGGGACACTGAAGCTTTCTTT
V gene: TRBV6-2/TRBV6-3; clone size: few; D gene: -; J gene: TRBJ2-7; CDR3 protein: CASSHEVNRYSYEQYF; CDR3 DNA: TGTGCCAGCAGCCATGAGGTCAACCGCTACTCCTACGAGCAGTACTTC
V gene: TRBV5-1; clone size: few; D gene: TRBD1; J gene: TRBJ2-1; CDR3 protein: CASSPDRGYEQFF; CDR3 DNA: TGCGCCAGCAGCCCAGACAGGGGCTATGAGCAGTTCTTC
V gene: TRBV28; clone size: -; D gene: -; J gene: TRBJ2-7; CDR3 protein: CASSLGGIVSYEQYF; CDR3 DNA: TGTGCCAGCAGTTTAGGCGGGATAGTCTCCTACGAGCAGTACTTC
V gene: TRBV14; clone size: many; D gene: -; J gene: TRBJ2-2; CDR3 protein: CASSQAGAVGELFF; CDR3 DNA: TGTGCCAGCAGCCAAGCGGGGGCGGTCGGGGAGCTGTTTTTT
V gene: TRBV28; clone size: -; D gene: -; J gene: TRBJ2-4; CDR3 protein: CASSFPPSPAKNIQYF; CDR3 DNA: TGTGCCAGCAGTTTCCCCCCCAGCCCAGCCAAAAACATTCAGTACTTC
V gene: TRBV7-9; clone size: -; D gene: TRBD1; J gene: TRBJ1-1; CDR3 protein: CASSLTGGLGTEVFF; CDR3 DNA: TGTGCCAGCAGCTTGACAGGGGGCTTGGGTACTGAAGTTTTCTTT
V gene: TRBV7-8; clone size: -; D gene: TRBD1; J gene: TRBJ2-1; CDR3 protein: CASSFTGGNNEQFF; CDR3 DNA: TGTGCCAGCAGCTTCACAGGGGGCAACAATGAGCAGTTCTTC
V gene: TRBV4-2; clone size: -; D gene: -; J gene: TRBJ1-4; CDR3 protein: CASRPGHGSEKLFF; CDR3 DNA: TGTGCCAGCAGACCGGGACATGGGAGCGAAAAACTGTTTTTT
V gene: TRBV10-1; clone size: few; D gene: -; J gene: TRBJ2-3; CDR3 protein: CASSEDRPSTDTQYF; CDR3 DNA: TGCGCCAGCAGTGAGGACAGGCCGAGCACAGATACGCAGTATTTT
V gene: TRBV12-5; clone size: -; D gene: -; J gene: TRBJ2-3; CDR3 protein: CASGQDWDAQYF; CDR3 DNA: TGTGCTAGTGGGCAAGACTGGGATGCGCAGTATTTT
V gene: TRBV29-1; clone size: many; D gene: -; J gene: TRBJ1-4; CDR3 protein: CSVLTGFSEKLFF; CDR3 DNA: TGCAGCGTGTTAACGGGCTTTAGTGAAAAACTGTTTTTT
V gene: TRBV5-6; clone size: many; D gene: TRBD2; J gene: TRBJ2-7; CDR3 protein: CASSRLAGEGEQYF; CDR3 DNA: TGTGCCAGCAGTAGACTAGCGGGAGAGGGAGAGCAGTACTTC
V gene: TRBV6-5; clone size: -; D gene: TRBD1; J gene: TRBJ2-7; CDR3 protein: CASSPDRLSYEQYF; CDR3 DNA: TGTGCCAGCAGTCCGGACAGGCTCTCCTACGAGCAGTACTTC
V gene: TRBV6-1; clone size: -; D gene: -; J gene: TRBJ2-1; CDR3 protein: CASSETTGWWNEQFF; CDR3 DNA: TGTGCCAGCAGTGAAACTACGGGATGGTGGAATGAGCAGTTCTTC
V gene: TRBV5-5; clone size: many; D gene: -; J gene: TRBJ2-5; CDR3 protein: CASSSKTRGETQYF; CDR3 DNA: TGTGCCAGCAGCTCGAAGACTAGGGGAGAGACCCAGTACTTC
V gene: TRBV5-1; clone size: -; D gene: -; J gene: TRBJ2-7; CDR3 protein: CTSSPGVSYEQYF; CDR3 DNA: TGCACCAGCAGCCCAGGGGTCTCCTACGAGCAGTACTTC
V gene: TRBV10-3; clone size: -; D gene: -; J gene: TRBJ2-6; CDR3 protein: CAIGKGTGASGANVLTF; CDR3 DNA: TGTGCCATCGGGAAAGGGACTGGGGCCTCTGGGGCCAACGTCCTGACTTTC